These 24 T cell receptor beta chains came from one sample sequenced in a study of response to subunit inactivated influenza vaccine. TCRdb ran MiXCR on the RT-PCR reads and lists one entry per CDR3 protein. The top ten hold roughly 12% of the sample, which has roughly 460,000 distinct CDR3 sequences, 10% to 11% seen once. The source material was PBMCs from blood, sampled roughly 48 days after vaccination. The source of these receptors is a man between 50 and 59 years old who received an inactivated influenza vaccine.

The chain joins TRBV29-1 to TRBJ1-4; D uncertain. CDR3 length equals 13 residues. The V gene lost 4 bases and the J gene lost 3 bases, with 9 bases spanning the gap. Germline V gives CDR1 SQVTM, CDR2 ANQGSEA. CDR3 protein: CSVGWGANEKLFF. CDR3 nucleotides: TGCAGCGTTGGTTGGGGAGCTAATGAAAAACTGTTTTTT.

This clonotype was counted ten times or more. The chain couples TRBV7-6 to TRBJ2-2; D might be TRBD2 (5 bases). Germline V gives CDR1 SGHVS, CDR2 FNYEAQ. The ends were cut back, 1 base at V and 5 bases at J, with 14 bases in the middle. This CDR3 is built from 16 residues. CDR3 sequence reads: CASSLEGDLMTGELFF. CDR3 nucleotide sequence: TGTGCCAGCAGCTTAGAGGGAGACCTAATGACCGGGGAGCTGTTTTTT.

V usage is TRBV28 and J usage is TRBJ2-1; D gene ambiguous. V was cut by 8 bases and J by 2 bases, with 13 bases left in between. The CDR3 has 14 amino acids. Germline assignment: CDR1 MDHEN and CDR2 SYDVKM. Here the CDR3 reads CASRPQWAYNEQFF. The CDR3 DNA follows: TGTGCCAGCCGCCCACAGTGGGCCTACAATGAGCAGTTCTTC.

The CDR3 reads CASSPGTSGRVPYNEQFF. In nucleotides, the CDR3 is TGTGCCAGCAGCCCCGGGACTAGCGGGAGAGTCCCCTACAATGAGCAGTTCTTC. V usage is TRBV7-3 and J usage is TRBJ2-1, with 14 bases lining up with TRBD2. Germline trimming cut 5 bases from V and 2 bases from J; bases unmatched to any gene: 8. From germline, CDR1 is SGHTA and CDR2 FQGTGA. CDR3 length: 18 residues.

This clonotype was seen at least ten times. The chain has TRBV29-1 and TRBJ2-1; TRBD2 agrees at 10 bases. From germline, CDR1 is SQVTM and CDR2 ANQGSEA. The CDR3 runs to 13 residues. Germline trimming cut 5 bases from V and 8 bases from J; bases unmatched to any gene: 6. For the CDR3, the DNA is TGCAGCGTTCGCAGCGGGGGGGGGCATGAGCAGTTCTTC. Amino acids: CSVRSGGGHEQFF.

This clonotype was seen more than once but under ten times. The chain carries TRBV15 and TRBJ2-2; D may match TRBD1 or TRBD2 (6 bases each). V was pared by 3 bases and J by 5 bases, with 13 bases between. In germline, CDR1 is LNHNV, CDR2 YYDKDF (reference sequence). This CDR3 has 15 residues. CDR3 region: CATSRSGALTGELFF. The DNA of the CDR3 is TGTGCCACCAGCAGGTCGGGGGCATTAACCGGGGAGCTGTTTTTT. The full variable domain, its missing parts supplied by reference TRBV15 and TRBJ2-2, is DAMVIQNPRYQVTQFGKPVTLSCSQTLNHNVMYWYQQKSSQAPKLLFHYYDKDFNNEADTPDNFQSRRPNTSFCFLDIRSPGLGDTAMYLCATSRSGALTGELFFGEGSRLTVL.

The chain uses TRBV5-1 and TRBJ1-2; D may be TRBD1 (6 bases). The CDR3 has 14 residues. The germline V gene encodes CDR1 SGHRS and CDR2 YFSETQ. The ends were cut back, 3 bases at V and 8 bases at J, with 17 bases in the middle. Here the CDR3 reads CASSSGGGRYGYTF. Written as DNA, the CDR3 is TGCGCCAGCAGCTCGGGAGGGGGACGGTACGGCTACACCTTC.

The CDR3 DNA reads as TGCAGTGCTAGAGATTTGAGGGGCAGACCACGTCAGTTCGTTTCCTACAATGAGCAGTTCTTC. This sequence encodes CSARDLRGRPRQFVSYNEQFF. The chain joins TRBV20-1 to TRBJ2-1; perhaps D is TRBD1 or TRBD2 (5 bases each). The CDR3 has 21 residues. V gave up 0 bases and J gave up 1 base, with 28 bases separating them. CDR1 DFQATT and CDR2 SNEGSKA come from the germline V gene (reference sequence).

The V gene is TRBV10-2, the J gene TRBJ2-1; no reliable D call. The V gene's germline CDR1 is WSHSY and CDR2 SAAADI. The length of the CDR3 is 14 residues. Trimming took off 5 bases at V and 3 bases at J, with 11 bases between the two ends. The CDR3 sequence is CASSQMLSYNEQFF. CDR3 in DNA: TGCGCCAGCAGTCAAATGCTTAGCTACAATGAGCAGTTCTTC.

The rearrangement joins TRBV20-1 to TRBJ2-7; the D gene is possibly TRBD2 (6 bases). With 0 bases removed from V and 3 bases from J, the gap between germline ends came to 15 bases. The V gene's germline CDR1 is DFQATT and CDR2 SNEGSKA (reference sequence). The CDR3 is made up of 15 amino acids. The CDR3 DNA is TGCAGTGCTAGAGATATGTCAGTGGGAGGCTACGAGCAGTACTTC. Protein sequence: CSARDMSVGGYEQYF.

The V and J genes are TRBV27 and TRBJ2-6; 9 positions agree with TRBD1. The CDR3 length is 17 residues. Trimming removed 4 bases from V and 3 bases from J; junction bases left unmatched: 7. Germline CDR1 and CDR2: MNHEY and SMNVEV (reference sequence). CDR3 nucleotides: TGTGCCAGCAGTTACACAGGGGGCGCAGGTGGGGCCAACGTCCTGACTTTC. Its protein is CASSYTGGAGGANVLTF.

This clonotype was found a few times. V and J are TRBV20-1 and TRBJ2-1; 8 positions agree with TRBD2. This CDR3 spans 13 amino acids. V lost 3 bases, J lost 5 bases, and 3 bases stayed unmatched. Germline V lookup: CDR1 DFQATT, CDR2 SNEGSKA (reference sequence). CDR3 residues: CSASAGGHNEQFF. The CDR3 nucleotides read TGCAGTGCTAGCGCGGGGGGCCACAATGAGCAGTTCTTC.

This clonotype was observed at least ten times. The chain links TRBV29-1 to TRBJ2-7; D may correspond to TRBD1 or TRBD2 (6 bases each). The CDR3 spans 10 residues. Trimming took 7 bases from V and 6 from J, leaving 10 bases between them. The germline CDR1 and CDR2 sequences are SQVTM and ANQGSEA. This chain's CDR3 is CSDRDCEQYF. The CDR3 DNA sequence: TGCAGCGACAGGGACTGCGAGCAGTACTTC.

This chain uses TRBV4-2 with TRBJ1-6; D is perhaps TRBD1 (5 bases). The ends were cut back, 0 bases at V and 7 bases at J, with 31 bases in the middle. The CDR3 extends over 22 amino acids. Germline CDR1 LGHNA, CDR2 YNFKEQ. The CDR3 loop is CASSQEFSGGGIAGSWNSPLHF. As DNA, the CDR3 is TGTGCCAGCAGCCAAGAGTTTTCGGGCGGGGGGATCGCGGGCTCCTGGAATTCACCCCTCCACTTT.

This clonotype was observed many times. The rearrangement links TRBV5-6 to TRBJ2-5; either TRBD1 or TRBD2 may fit D (5 bases each). This CDR3 contains 15 residues. Germline CDR1 and CDR2: SGHDT and YYEEEE. V lost 4 bases, J lost 10 bases, and 23 bases lay in between. DNA for the CDR3: TGTGCCAGCAGCGTACCGGGACCTGGACCCGGTGGCCAGTACTTC. Translating it yields CASSVPGPGPGGQYF.

This sequence joins TRBV19 and TRBJ1-3, with D hard to call. CDR3 size: 15 residues. Per the germline V gene, CDR1 is LNHDA and CDR2 is SQIVND (reference sequence). V lost 3 bases and J lost 4, with 13 bases in between. CDR3 nucleotides: TGTGCCAGTAGTATCGCCGGATTTCGGGGAAACACCATATATTTT. Amino acids: CASSIAGFRGNTIYF.

There are many counts of this clonotype. This CDR3 is CASSRETTGNNEQFF. CDR3 nucleotide sequence: TGTGCCAGCAGCCGAGAGACGACAGGGAATAATGAGCAGTTCTTC. The rearrangement links TRBV7-6 to TRBJ2-1, with TRBD1 identical over 7 bases. There are 15 residues in the CDR3. The V gene's germline CDR1 is SGHVS and CDR2 FNYEAQ. The V and J ends lost 5 bases and 7 bases, in that order; junction bases with no gene match: 11.

This clonotype was detected ten times or more. The J gene is TRBJ2-5, the V gene TRBV20-1; D remains unclear. The CDR3 length is 12 residues. The germline gives CDR1 DFQATT, CDR2 SNEGSKA (reference sequence). Trimming stripped 5 bases from V and 8 bases from J, with 15 bases between. The CDR3 region is CSAVGLLATQYF. CDR3 sequence (DNA): TGCAGTGCTGTAGGCCTTCTTGCTACCCAGTACTTC.

This clonotype was found many times. The J gene is TRBJ2-2, the V gene TRBV5-1; TRBD1 aligns across 9 bases. Germline CDR1 reads SGHRS; CDR2 reads YFSETQ. The CDR3 contains 16 residues. J lost 4 bases, V lost 4 bases, and 8 bases had no gene match. DNA of the CDR3: TGCGCCAGCAGCATGACAGGGGGGGACCTCACCGGGGAGCTGTTTTTT. It encodes CASSMTGGDLTGELFF. Supplemented by reference TRBV5-1 and TRBJ2-2, the full variable domain reads KAGVTQTPRYLIKTRGQQVTLSCSPISGHRSVSWYQQTPGQGLQFLFEYFSETQRNKGNFPGRFSGRQFSNSRSEMNVSTLELGDSALYLCASSMTGGDLTGELFFGEGSRLTVL.

This clonotype has at least ten counts. This chain links TRBV7-2 with TRBJ1-1; D may be TRBD1 (6 bases). The CDR3 contains 13 residues. From germline, CDR1 is SGHTA and CDR2 FQGNSA. V was pared by 5 bases and J by 6 bases, with 13 bases between. CDR3 in amino acids: CASSLGQYSEAFF. The CDR3 region has the DNA TGTGCCAGCAGCCTCGGACAGTACTCTGAAGCTTTCTTT.

This clonotype was found a few times. The V gene is TRBV7-9, the J gene TRBJ2-1, with D perhaps matching TRBD2 (6 bases). The CDR3 is 14 amino acids. In germline, CDR1 is SEHNR, CDR2 FQNEAQ (reference sequence). V lost 0 bases, J lost 8 bases, and 11 bases lay in between. CDR3 amino acids: CASSLAREDDEQFF. In DNA, the CDR3 is TGTGCCAGCAGCTTAGCCAGGGAGGACGATGAGCAGTTCTTC.

The chain uses TRBV27 and TRBJ2-7; tentative D call: TRBD1 (5 bases). CDR1 is MNHEY and CDR2 is SMNVEV in the germline V gene (reference sequence). The CDR3 extends over 14 amino acids. Trimming took off 8 bases at V and 2 bases at J, with 16 bases between the two ends. In DNA, the CDR3 is TGTGCCAGCGGTACCGGGTCAGGGACCTACGAGCAGTACTTC. Translating it yields CASGTGSGTYEQYF.

This clonotype was recorded only once. This chain joins TRBV7-8 and TRBJ2-5, with no clear D. V gave up 1 base and J gave up 2 bases, with 11 bases separating them. This CDR3 contains 15 residues. Germline values: CDR1 SGHVS, CDR2 FQNEAQ. For the CDR3, the DNA is TGTGCCAGCAGCTTAGTTTTACAGCTACAAGAGACCCAGTACTTC. Protein sequence: CASSLVLQLQETQYF.

The gene calls are TRBV5-1 and TRBJ2-1, with D maybe TRBD2 (5 bases). The germline CDR1 and CDR2 sequences are SGHRS and YFSETQ. This CDR3 region has 17 residues. The V and J ends lost 0 bases and 2 bases respectively, with 15 bases between them. CDR3 residues: CASSLGFIRGAYNEQFF. The CDR3 coding sequence is TGCGCCAGCAGCTTGGGTTTCATCCGGGGAGCCTACAATGAGCAGTTCTTC.